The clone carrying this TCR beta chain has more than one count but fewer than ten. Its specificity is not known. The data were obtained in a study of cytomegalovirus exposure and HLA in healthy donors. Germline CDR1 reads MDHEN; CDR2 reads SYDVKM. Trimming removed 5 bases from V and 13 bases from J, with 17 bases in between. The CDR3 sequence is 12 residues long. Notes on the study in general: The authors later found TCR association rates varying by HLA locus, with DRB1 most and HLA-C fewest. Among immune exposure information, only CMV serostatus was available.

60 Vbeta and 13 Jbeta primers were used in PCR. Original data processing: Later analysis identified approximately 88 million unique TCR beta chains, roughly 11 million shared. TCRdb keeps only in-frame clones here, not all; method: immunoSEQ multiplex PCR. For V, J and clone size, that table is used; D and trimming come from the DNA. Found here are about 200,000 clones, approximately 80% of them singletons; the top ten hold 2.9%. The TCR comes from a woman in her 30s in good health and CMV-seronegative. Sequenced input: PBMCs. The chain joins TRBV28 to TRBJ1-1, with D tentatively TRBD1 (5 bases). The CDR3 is CASSARWQRGFF. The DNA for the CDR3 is TGTGCCAGCAGTGCCCGGTGGCAAAGGGGTTTCTTT.